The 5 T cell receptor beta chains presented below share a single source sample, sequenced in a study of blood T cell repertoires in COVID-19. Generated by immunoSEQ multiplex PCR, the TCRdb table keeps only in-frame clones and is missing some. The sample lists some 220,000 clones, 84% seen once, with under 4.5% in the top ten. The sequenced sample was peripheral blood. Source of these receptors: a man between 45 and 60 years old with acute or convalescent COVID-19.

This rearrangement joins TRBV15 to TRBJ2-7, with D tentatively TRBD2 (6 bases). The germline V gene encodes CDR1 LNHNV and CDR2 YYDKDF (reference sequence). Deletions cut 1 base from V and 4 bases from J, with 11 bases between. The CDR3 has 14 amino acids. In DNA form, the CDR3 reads TGTGCCACCAGCAGAGCCGGGACTTTGTACGAGCAGTACTTC. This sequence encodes CATSRAGTLYEQYF.

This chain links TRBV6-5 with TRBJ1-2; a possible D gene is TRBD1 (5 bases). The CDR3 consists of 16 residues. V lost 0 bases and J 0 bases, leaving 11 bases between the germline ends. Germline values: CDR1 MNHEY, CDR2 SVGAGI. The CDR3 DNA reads TGTGCCAGCAGTTACTCGAAACAGGCTACTAACTATGGCTACACCTTC. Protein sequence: CASSYSKQATNYGYTF.

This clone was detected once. CDR3 protein: CASSLGNQETQYF. In nucleotides, the CDR3 is TGCGCCAGCAGCTTGGGTAACCAAGAGACCCAGTACTTC. The V call is TRBV5-1, the J call TRBJ2-5; D uncertain. This CDR3 is built from 13 residues. Germline V gene sequence: CDR1 SGHRS, CDR2 YFSETQ. V lost 0 bases and J lost 0, with 3 bases in between.

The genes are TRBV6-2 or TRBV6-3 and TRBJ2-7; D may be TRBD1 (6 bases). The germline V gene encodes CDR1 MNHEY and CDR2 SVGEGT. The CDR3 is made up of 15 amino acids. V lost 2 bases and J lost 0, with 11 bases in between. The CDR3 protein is CASSYPRGYSYEQYF. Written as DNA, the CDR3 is TGTGCCAGCAGTTACCCCAGGGGATACTCCTACGAGCAGTACTTC.

Here the CDR3 DNA reads TGTGCCAGCAGCTTAGGGGGAGCGGACAATGAGCAGTTCTTC. The encoded protein is CASSLGGADNEQFF. The chain is built from TRBV11-2 and TRBJ2-1, with a tentative D call TRBD2 (5 bases). With 1 base removed from V and 5 bases from J, the gap between germline ends came to 9 bases. Germline V gene sequence: CDR1 SGHAT, CDR2 FQNNGV. This CDR3 spans 14 amino acids.